One and the same sample provided the 26 T cell receptor beta chains below, sequenced in a study of blood T cells in healthy people across ages (dated by TCRdb to between 2014 and 2016). Preparation of the library involved 5' RACE. The sequencer listed for this sample is Illumina HiSeq 2500. The second PCR ran for about 7 to 11 cycles and used a J-beta primer mix along with a sample-barcoded 5' primer. TCRdb itself trimmed the public reads at Q25 with fastp, ran MiXCR and retained productive beta chains. Here each entry gathers all rows of one CDR3 protein and keeps the most common genes and DNA. The sample profile shows roughly 1,700,000 distinct CDR3 sequences; roughly 27% of them were found once. The ten largest account for less than 9.5% of the sample. Sequenced material: blood. The receptors originated from a woman aged 30 to 39 in good health.

The V call is TRBV4-1, the J call TRBJ2-5; D may match TRBD1 or TRBD2 (6 bases each). This CDR3 is 15 amino acids long. Trimming took off 0 bases at V and 5 bases at J, with 13 bases between the two ends. Germline lookup yields CDR1 MGHRA and CDR2 YSYEKL. The CDR3 here is CASSQDTRGRETQYF. CDR3 in DNA: TGCGCCAGCAGCCAAGACACCCGGGGGCGGGAGACCCAGTACTTC.

DNA for the CDR3: TGTGCCAGCAGTACCGGGACAGCCTTCTACAATGAGCAGTTCTTC. It encodes CASSTGTAFYNEQFF. The chain joins TRBV12-3 or TRBV12-4 to TRBJ2-1; 7 bases agree with TRBD1. J lost 3 bases, V lost 5 bases, and 7 bases had no gene match. The CDR3 loop spans 15 amino acids.

The chain carries TRBV2 and TRBJ2-5, with D possibly being TRBD2 (5 bases). Looked up from germline, CDR1 is SNHLY and CDR2 is FYNNEI. V lost 6 bases, J lost 4 bases, and 18 bases lay in between. The length of the CDR3 is 15 residues. This CDR3 is CASSVNYGLGETQYF. For the CDR3, the DNA is TGTGCCAGCAGCGTAAACTACGGACTCGGAGAGACCCAGTACTTC.

A word on this clonotype: One junction end does not reproduce the germline sequence, and a read error may be involved. The V and J genes are TRBV27 and TRBJ2-7; TRBD2 matches at 11 bases. The length of the CDR3 is 14 residues. CDR1 is MNHEY, CDR2 SMNVEV, per germline (reference sequence). Written as DNA, the CDR3 is TGTGCCAGCAGTTTAACTAGCGGGAGTTACGAGCGGTACTTC. Protein: CASSLTSGSYERYF.

The genes are TRBV20-1 and TRBJ1-6, with D possibly being TRBD1 (6 bases). V dropped 6 bases and J dropped 9 bases, with 18 bases sitting between them. This CDR3 has 14 amino acids. From germline, CDR1 is DFQATT and CDR2 SNEGSKA (reference sequence). The CDR3 DNA sequence: TGCAGTGCCCCACAGGGAACCCGTGGTTCACCCCTCCACTTT. Translation gives CSAPQGTRGSPLHF.

This clonotype has a count of ten or more. The rearrangement uses TRBV6-5 and TRBJ1-2, with TRBD1 matching over 9 bases. Germline V gene data show CDR1 as MNHEY and CDR2 as SVGAGI. The CDR3 extends over 15 amino acids. J was trimmed by 3 bases and V by 4 bases; bases with no gene match: 6. CDR3 nucleotides: TGTGCCAGCAGTTCCACAGGGGGCGCCGACTATGGCTACACCTTC. This codes for CASSSTGGADYGYTF.

This clonotype appeared many times. In DNA form, the CDR3 reads TGCGCCAGCAGCCCCCGGCGCGAGGGGCCTGGCTACACCTTC. This gives the protein CASSPRREGPGYTF. The rearrangement uses TRBV5-1 and TRBJ1-2; D is perhaps TRBD1 (5 bases). This CDR3 comprises 14 residues. The V end lost 4 bases, the J end lost 7 bases, and 17 bases lay between the germline ends. In germline, CDR1 is SGHRS, CDR2 YFSETQ. The full variable domain, with the rest looked up from reference TRBV5-1 and TRBJ1-2, is KAGVTQTPRYLIKTRGQQVTLSCSPISGHRSVSWYQQTPGQGLQFLFEYFSETQRNKGNFPGRFSGRQFSNSRSEMNVSTLELGDSALYLCASSPRREGPGYTFGSGTRLTVV.

This clonotype was detected a few times. For the CDR3, the DNA is TGTGCCAGCAGTTTAATCTGGGGCACAGATACGCAGTATTTT. It codes for CASSLIWGTDTQYF. J is TRBJ2-3 and V is TRBV28; D is uncertain. The CDR3 covers 14 residues. Germline V gene data show CDR1 as MDHEN and CDR2 as SYDVKM. Trimming stripped 2 bases from V and 1 base from J, with 7 bases between.

This chain links TRBV20-1 with TRBJ2-3; 7 nucleotides align to TRBD2. This CDR3 is 13 amino acids long. The V and J ends lost 3 bases and 10 bases, in that order; junction bases with no gene match: 10. Germline V gives CDR1 DFQATT, CDR2 SNEGSKA (reference sequence). CDR3 region: CSASPSGLTPQYF. The CDR3 bases are TGCAGTGCTAGTCCTAGCGGACTAACGCCGCAGTATTTT.

This clonotype was found many times. A much bigger clone sits one base away, suggesting this may be a read error. The gene calls are TRBV12-5 and TRBJ2-1, with D possibly matching TRBD2 (6 bases). The germline CDR1 and CDR2 sequences are LGHNT and FRNRAP. The germline V and J ends were trimmed by 4 bases and 9 bases, with 16 bases remaining between them. This CDR3 spans 14 amino acids. The CDR3 nucleotides read TGTGCTAGTGGTTGGAGGGCCCAAGCAACTGAGCAGTTCTTC. Translated: CASGWRAQATEQFF.

Only a few counts were recorded for this clonotype. The genes are TRBV28 and TRBJ2-5; D is possibly TRBD1 (6 bases). V was pared by 5 bases and J by 11 bases, with 24 bases between. Germline lookup yields CDR1 MDHEN and CDR2 SYDVKM. CDR3 length: 15 amino acids. The CDR3 DNA reads TGTGCCAGCAGTACGTCCGGGACACGGAGTCGAGAGCAGTACTTC. This translates into CASSTSGTRSREQYF.

At least ten counts were recorded for this clonotype. The chain uses TRBV24-1 and TRBJ2-5; D possibly matches TRBD1 or TRBD2 (6 bases each). The CDR3 is made up of 15 amino acids. Germline V lookup: CDR1 KGHDR, CDR2 SFDVKD. Between the trimmed V and J ends, which lost 3 bases and 5 bases, there was a span of 15 bases. The CDR3 is CATSDPAGGGETQYF. In nucleotides, the CDR3 is TGTGCCACCAGTGATCCGGCCGGGGGCGGGGAGACCCAGTACTTC.

The table lists this clonotype with a few counts. The chain is built from TRBV6-5 and TRBJ2-1; no clear D gene. CDR3 size: 13 residues. V lost 0 bases and J 7 bases, leaving 7 bases between the germline ends. CDR1 and CDR2 (germline): MNHEY, SVGAGI. The CDR3 loop is CASSYSSINEQFF. CDR3 sequence (DNA): TGTGCCAGCAGTTACTCATCTATAAATGAGCAGTTCTTC.

This clonotype was counted once. This chain connects TRBV7-9 to TRBJ2-5; unclear D gene. Looked up from germline, CDR1 is SEHNR and CDR2 is FQNEAQ (reference sequence). CDR3 length equals 12 residues. With 7 bases removed from V and 7 bases from J, the gap between germline ends came to 13 bases. The CDR3 DNA is TGTGCCAGCACCTCCGCGTTTGGGACCCAGTACTTC. Its translation: CASTSAFGTQYF.

As regards this clonotype: One junction end disagrees with the germline gene, perhaps due to a read error. The chain has TRBV6-6 and TRBJ2-1, with TRBD2 matching 12 bases. Germline values: CDR1 MNHNY, CDR2 SVGAGI (reference sequence). The CDR3 loop spans 15 amino acids. As DNA, the CDR3 is TGTGCAAGCAAGGAAAGACTAGCGGGAGTGAATGAGCAGTTCTTC. This encodes CASKERLAGVNEQFF.

This clonotype was recorded at least ten times. The chain employs TRBV7-2 and TRBJ2-3; 7 bases agree with TRBD1. After removal of 8 bases from V and 0 bases from J, the junction contained 8 bases not matched to a gene. Looked up from germline, CDR1 is SGHTA and CDR2 is FQGNSA. The CDR3 is 15 amino acids. CDR3 protein: CASSSGGASTDTQYF. The CDR3 DNA sequence: TGTGCCAGCTCATCAGGGGGAGCTAGCACAGATACGCAGTATTTT. The whole variable domain, filled in from reference TRBV7-2 and TRBJ2-3, reads GAGVSQSPSNKVTEKGKDVELRCDPISGHTALYWYRQSLGQGLEFLIYFQGNSAPDKSGLPSDRFSAERTGGSVSTLTIQRTQQEDSAVYLCASSSGGASTDTQYFGPGTRLTVL.

The CDR3 sequence: CSARDLQGARTEAFF. The CDR3, as DNA: TGCAGTGCTAGAGATCTCCAGGGGGCTCGGACTGAAGCTTTCTTT. This chain joins TRBV20-1 and TRBJ1-1; 8 nucleotides match TRBD1. The V segment lost 0 bases and the J segment 5 bases; nucleotides outside the gene matches: 8. Germline V lookup: CDR1 DFQATT, CDR2 SNEGSKA (reference sequence). The CDR3 totals 15 residues.

This clonotype came up a few times. The CDR3 here is CASSQGPGRTEAFF. The CDR3 nucleotides are TGCGCCAGCAGCCAAGGTCCCGGCAGGACTGAAGCTTTCTTT. The chain uses TRBV5-1 and TRBJ1-1; unclear D gene. There are 14 residues in the CDR3. V was clipped by 4 bases and J by 5 bases, with 15 bases between them. CDR1 and CDR2 (germline): SGHRS, YFSETQ.

The chain employs TRBV10-3 and TRBJ2-1; D is unresolved. Germline CDR1 ENHRY, CDR2 SYGVKD. CDR3 length: 14 residues. V was cut by 10 bases and J by 2 bases, with 15 bases left in between. The DNA of the CDR3 is TGTGCCACGTTAACTACCCTACCCTACAATGAGCAGTTCTTC. It translates to CATLTTLPYNEQFF.

This clonotype was seen at least ten times. This chain connects TRBV5-5 to TRBJ1-1; D is ambiguous. Germline V lookup: CDR1 SGHKS, CDR2 YYEKEE (reference sequence). CDR3 length equals 13 residues. Trimming cost V 1 base and J 5 bases, with 9 bases left between them. The DNA of the CDR3 is TGTGCCAGCAGCTTGCAGATTTGGACTGAAGCTTTCTTT. Protein: CASSLQIWTEAFF.

A few counts support this clonotype. The chain uses TRBV18 and TRBJ2-3; 8 bases are a match to TRBD2. Per the germline V gene, CDR1 is KGHSH and CDR2 is LQKENI. V lost 8 bases, J lost 5 bases, and 12 bases stayed unmatched. This CDR3 spans 15 amino acids. The CDR3 protein is CASASGAGEVDTQYF. The CDR3 coding sequence is TGTGCCAGCGCATCCGGAGCGGGAGAGGTAGATACGCAGTATTTT.

Note on this clonotype: This may arise from a read error, as a much more abundant clone is one base away. The chain employs TRBV6-4 and TRBJ2-1; TRBD2 aligns across 8 bases. This CDR3 spans 15 amino acids. Germline V CDR1 and CDR2: MRHNA, SNTAGT. The CDR3 region has the DNA TGTGCCGGCAGTCCTAATCCGGGGGGGTCGAATGAGCAGTTCTTC. It translates to CAGSPNPGGSNEQFF.

This clonotype has a handful of counts. The CDR3 loop is CSARDGGRRVGEQYF. The CDR3 DNA sequence: TGCAGTGCTAGAGATGGGGGACGACGGGTAGGCGAGCAGTACTTC. The V call is TRBV20-1, the J call TRBJ2-7; D is tentatively TRBD1 or TRBD2 (5 bases each). Trimming took 0 bases from V and 6 from J, leaving 18 bases between them. The CDR3 contains 15 residues. CDR1 is DFQATT, CDR2 SNEGSKA, per germline (reference sequence).

In this sample, this clonotype turned up a few times. The rearrangement links TRBV5-6 to TRBJ1-1; D ambiguous. Germline loops: CDR1 SGHDT, CDR2 YYEEEE. With 0 bases removed from V and 5 bases from J, the gap between germline ends came to 11 bases. The CDR3 length is 14 residues. Here the CDR3 DNA reads TGTGCCAGCAGCTTGGCCTTAATTTGGACTGAAGCTTTCTTT. The encoded protein is CASSLALIWTEAFF. Full variable domain (rest looked up from reference TRBV5-6 and TRBJ1-1): DAGVTQSPTHLIKTRGQQVTLRCSPKSGHDTVSWYQQALGQGPQFIFQYYEEEERQRGNFPDRFSGHQFPNYSSELNVNALLLGDSALYLCASSLALIWTEAFFGQGTRLTVV.

This clonotype was recorded a few times. The CDR3 here is CASSGASQGRNEQYF. The CDR3 DNA sequence: TGTGCCAGCAGCGGAGCTAGCCAAGGGAGGAACGAGCAGTACTTC. This rearrangement joins TRBV9 to TRBJ2-5, with D tentatively TRBD2 (6 bases). The DNA end is a closer match to TRBJ2-7, so the J assignment may be wrong. Germline values: CDR1 SGDLS, CDR2 YYNGEE. The CDR3 is 15 residues long.

This clonotype was recorded a few times. The rearrangement uses TRBV29-1 and TRBJ2-3; D is possibly TRBD2 (6 bases). The CDR3 length is 13 residues. The ends were cut back, 7 bases at V and 2 bases at J, with 13 bases in the middle. Per the germline V gene, CDR1 is SQVTM and CDR2 is ANQGSEA. Here the CDR3 reads CSAPGENTDTQYF. DNA of the CDR3: TGCAGCGCTCCGGGAGAAAACACAGATACGCAGTATTTT.